The 29 T cell receptor beta chains below come from one sample, sequenced in a study of T cells in Graves' hyperthyroidism and ophthalmopathy. The source material, RNA transcripts, was used to amplify TCR beta CDR3 regions. A first-round RT-PCR of the TCR CDR3 used the HTBI primer set. TCRdb called the multiplex PCR reads again in MiXCR, with one record for every CDR3 protein. The sample has approximately 400,000 distinct CDR3 sequences, around 14% seen once. The specimen was blood. These receptors all come from a woman younger than 35 with Graves' hyperthyroidism.

The V call is TRBV5-4, the J call TRBJ2-4; D ambiguous. The CDR3 is 12 amino acids. Trimming left V 0 bases short and J 6 bases short, with 4 bases between. The V gene's germline CDR1 is SGHNT and CDR2 YYREEE (reference sequence). The CDR3 spells CASSLGRNIQYF. CDR3 bases: TGTGCCAGCAGCTTGGGAAGAAACATTCAGTACTTC.

At least ten counts were recorded for this clonotype. V gene TRBV7-9 combines with J gene TRBJ1-1; possible D gene TRBD1, 6 bases. Per the germline V gene, CDR1 is SEHNR and CDR2 is FQNEAQ (reference sequence). The length of the CDR3 is 13 residues. Deletions cut 8 bases from V and 1 base from J, with 11 bases between. The CDR3 DNA reads TGTGCCAGCGAAACAGGGACGAACACTGAAGCTTTCTTT. Translation: CASETGTNTEAFF.

This clonotype was observed a few times. The rearrangement uses TRBV4-1 and TRBJ1-4, with D hard to call. Germline V CDR1 and CDR2: MGHRA, YSYEKL. The CDR3 has 16 residues. Trimming stripped 5 bases from V and 7 bases from J, with 20 bases between. The CDR3 nucleotides read TGCGCCAGCAGCACAACGCACGGTGGCGTGAGTGAAAAACTGTTTTTT. This gives the protein CASSTTHGGVSEKLFF.

This clonotype was seen many times. The gene calls are TRBV2 and TRBJ1-2; possibly TRBD1 for D (6 bases). Germline V lookup: CDR1 SNHLY, CDR2 FYNNEI. The CDR3 loop spans 14 amino acids. Trimming cost V 6 bases and J 6 bases, with 17 bases left between them. Here the CDR3 reads CASRGERTVNGYTF. CDR3 in DNA: TGTGCCAGCAGGGGGGAGCGGACAGTAAATGGCTACACCTTC.

This clonotype occurred many times. V and J are TRBV27 and TRBJ2-3, with D possibly TRBD1 on 5 matching bases. The CDR3 spans 13 residues. Trimming removed 4 bases at V and 6 bases at J, with 11 bases between. The V gene's germline CDR1 is MNHEY and CDR2 SMNVEV (reference sequence). In DNA form, the CDR3 reads TGTGCCAGCAGTTACACATCAGGGGATACGCAGTATTTT. Encoded protein: CASSYTSGDTQYF.

In its sample, this clonotype was seen many times. The rearrangement links TRBV19 to TRBJ2-7, with D unresolved. The CDR3 loop spans 16 amino acids. The germline V and J ends were trimmed by 6 bases and 6 bases, with 24 bases remaining between them. Germline CDR1 reads LNHDA; CDR2 reads SQIVND (reference sequence). CDR3 in DNA: TGTGCCAGTAGATCAGGCGCATCGGTAATCCCCCTCGAGCAGTACTTC. The encoded protein is CASRSGASVIPLEQYF.

This clonotype was recorded at least ten times. This chain uses TRBV25-1 with TRBJ2-7; D may be TRBD2 (6 bases). CDR3 length equals 12 residues. Germline CDR1 is MGHDK and CDR2 is SYGVNS. V lost 4 bases and J 2 bases, leaving 6 bases between the germline ends. This CDR3 is CASSGGAYEQYF. DNA for the CDR3: TGTGCCAGCAGTGGGGGGGCCTACGAGCAGTACTTC.

This clonotype appeared many times. The rearrangement joins TRBV12-3 or TRBV12-4 to TRBJ1-5; D unclear. V lost 0 bases, J lost 0 bases, and 9 bases lay in between. The length of the CDR3 is 16 residues. The CDR3 spells CASSLAGLDSNQPQHF. The CDR3 coding sequence is TGTGCCAGCAGTTTAGCGGGGTTGGATAGCAATCAGCCCCAGCATTTT.

This clonotype was seen only a few times. The V call is TRBV29-1, the J call TRBJ1-2; 9 positions match TRBD1. This CDR3 contains 12 residues. V lost 5 bases and J lost 5; bases outside the gene matches: 3. The germline CDR1 and CDR2 sequences are SQVTM and ANQGSEA. The CDR3 DNA reads as TGCAGCGTTCCGGACAGGGGATATGGCTACACCTTC. Amino acid sequence: CSVPDRGYGYTF.

In this sample, this clonotype turned up a few times. The CDR3: CSAAIGGDSPLHF. CDR3 coding DNA: TGCAGTGCTGCGATAGGGGGGGATTCACCCCTCCACTTT. V usage is TRBV20-1 and J usage is TRBJ1-6; D is possibly TRBD1 (6 bases). Looked up from germline, CDR1 is DFQATT and CDR2 is SNEGSKA (reference sequence). V was cut by 5 bases and J by 8 bases, with 13 bases left in between. The length of the CDR3 is 13 residues.

This clonotype was observed at least ten times. The genes are TRBV24-1 and TRBJ2-1; D call uncertain. V lost 3 bases and J lost 6, with 23 bases in between. The CDR3 is 18 residues long. The germline V gene encodes CDR1 KGHDR and CDR2 SFDVKD. Here the CDR3 DNA reads TGTGCCACCAGTGATCCCACCCTCATGCAGGATTCGGGCAATGAGCAGTTCTTC. Its protein product is CATSDPTLMQDSGNEQFF.

This clonotype was counted only a few times. This chain joins TRBV4-2 and TRBJ2-7, with TRBD2 identical over 7 bases. Per germline, CDR1 LGHNA and CDR2 YNFKEQ. The V and J ends lost 0 bases and 0 bases, in that order; junction bases with no gene match: 2. This CDR3 comprises 15 residues. CDR3 sequence (DNA): TGTGCCAGCAGCCAAGAAGCGGGGAGCTCCTACGAGCAGTACTTC. Its translation: CASSQEAGSSYEQYF.

This clonotype was seen at least ten times. The chain is built from TRBV5-1 and TRBJ1-2, with a possible D match to TRBD1 (5 bases). Per germline, CDR1 SGHRS and CDR2 YFSETQ. This CDR3 spans 15 amino acids. With 0 bases removed from V and 2 bases from J, the gap between germline ends came to 11 bases. The CDR3 DNA is TGCGCCAGCAGCTTGGATGGGACCCGCAACTATGGCTACACCTTC. This translates into CASSLDGTRNYGYTF.

This clonotype was recorded many times. J is TRBJ1-4 and V is TRBV20-1, with D possibly TRBD1 on 5 matching bases. With 5 bases removed from V and 6 bases from J, the gap between germline ends came to 13 bases. Germline CDR1 reads DFQATT; CDR2 reads SNEGSKA (reference sequence). The CDR3 contains 13 residues. The CDR3 is CSAEGDGDEKLFF. The DNA of the CDR3 is TGCAGTGCTGAAGGGGATGGCGATGAAAAACTGTTTTTT.

The table lists this clonotype with many counts. The gene calls are TRBV6-1 and TRBJ1-3, with TRBD1 matching 7 bases. The CDR3 loop spans 14 amino acids. Germline trimming cut 5 bases from V and 2 bases from J; bases unmatched to any gene: 3. Germline lookup yields CDR1 MNHNS and CDR2 SASEGT. The CDR3 loop is CASSSGTAGNTIYF. CDR3 DNA: TGTGCCAGCAGTTCCGGGACAGCTGGAAACACCATATATTTT.

This clonotype was detected many times. This chain joins TRBV6-1 and TRBJ2-7; TRBD2 matches at 11 bases. CDR1 is MNHNS, CDR2 SASEGT, per germline. There are 15 residues in the CDR3. Trimming at V came to 4 bases and at J to 6 bases, leaving 8 bases not matched to a gene. The CDR3 loop reads CASSGRLAGPGEQYF. The DNA for the CDR3 is TGTGCCAGCAGTGGTCGACTAGCGGGGCCGGGCGAGCAGTACTTC.

The genes are TRBV28 and TRBJ1-2; 8 bases line up with TRBD1. The CDR3 runs to 15 residues. With 6 bases clipped from V and 4 bases from J, the junction kept 10 bases outside the gene matches. Germline lookup yields CDR1 MDHEN and CDR2 SYDVKM. The CDR3 reads CASRPGDRSAYGYTF. In nucleotides, the CDR3 is TGTGCCAGCAGGCCCGGGGACAGGTCGGCCTATGGCTACACCTTC.

V is TRBV7-9 and J is TRBJ1-3; D ambiguous. V lost 3 bases to trimming and J lost 9 bases, with 9 bases between them. The CDR3 covers 12 residues. CDR1 is SEHNR and CDR2 is FQNEAQ in the germline V gene (reference sequence). The CDR3 is CASSFPAGTIYF. The CDR3 DNA reads as TGTGCCAGCAGCTTCCCGGCTGGCACCATATATTTT.

As concerns this clonotype: A much larger clone sits a single nucleotide away, making a read error possible. The V gene is TRBV27, the J gene TRBJ2-7; no reliable D call. This CDR3 is 14 amino acids long. Trimming cost V 5 bases and J 2 bases, with 13 bases left between them. Germline V gene data show CDR1 as MNHEY and CDR2 as SMNVEV (reference sequence). The CDR3 DNA is TGTGCCAGCAGTGATTTGGCGGAAACCTACGAGCAGTACTTC. Translation gives CASSDLAETYEQYF.

There are many counts of this clonotype. The J gene is TRBJ2-7, the V gene TRBV13; D is perhaps TRBD1 (5 bases). Per germline, CDR1 PRHDT and CDR2 FYEKMQ (reference sequence). This CDR3 contains 15 residues. V dropped 3 bases and J dropped 0 bases, with 12 bases sitting between them. CDR3 nucleotide sequence: TGTGCCAGCAGCTTTCCGACAGCGAGCTCCTACGAGCAGTACTTC. Amino acid sequence: CASSFPTASSYEQYF.

This clonotype was recorded many times. The chain combines TRBV19 with TRBJ1-1; 8 bases fit TRBD1. CDR3 size: 15 residues. Trimming at V came to 2 bases and at J to 0 bases, leaving 2 bases not matched to a gene. Per germline, CDR1 LNHDA and CDR2 SQIVND (reference sequence). For the CDR3, the DNA is TGTGCCAGTAGTATAAGGACAGGGTTGAACACTGAAGCTTTCTTT. Its protein is CASSIRTGLNTEAFF.

The chain couples TRBV6-2 or TRBV6-3 to TRBJ2-7; 12 bases line up with TRBD1. Germline values: CDR1 MNHEY, CDR2 SVGEGT. The CDR3 extends over 15 amino acids. The V and J ends lost 6 bases and 3 bases, in that order; junction bases with no gene match: 6. CDR3 coding DNA: TGTGCCAGCAGATCCGGGACAGGGGGCTTCTACGAGCAGTACTTC. Protein: CASRSGTGGFYEQYF.

This clonotype was counted ten times or more. This rearrangement joins TRBV20-1 to TRBJ2-7; D is perhaps TRBD1 (6 bases). The CDR3 sequence is 12 residues long. V was cut by 6 bases and J by 3 bases, with 12 bases left in between. Germline CDR1 is DFQATT and CDR2 is SNEGSKA (reference sequence). The CDR3: CSAWDIRYEQYF. CDR3 nucleotide sequence: TGCAGTGCATGGGACATACGCTACGAGCAGTACTTC.

This clonotype has just a few counts. The chain is built from TRBV4-1 and TRBJ1-2; D remains ambiguous. V lost 0 bases and J 9 bases, leaving 8 bases between the germline ends. Germline V CDR1 and CDR2: MGHRA, YSYEKL. This CDR3 region has 12 residues. CDR3 DNA: TGCGCCAGCAGCCAAGATCCTGCTAGCTACACCTTC. Its protein is CASSQDPASYTF.

At least ten counts were recorded for this clonotype. This CDR3 is CASSLRGSQEQYF. In DNA form, the CDR3 reads TGTGCCAGCAGTTTGAGAGGGTCACAGGAGCAGTACTTC. The chain recombines TRBV12-3 or TRBV12-4 with TRBJ2-7, with TRBD2 as a possible D gene (5 bases). Trimming left V 3 bases short and J 7 bases short, with 13 bases between. The CDR3 extends over 13 amino acids.

This clonotype was counted ten times or more. The chain is built from TRBV6-1 and TRBJ1-6; D unclear. The CDR3 is made up of 17 amino acids. V was cut by 1 base and J by 0 bases, with 10 bases left in between. Germline V gene sequence: CDR1 MNHNS, CDR2 SASEGT. CDR3 in DNA: TGTGCCAGCAGTGAAGTCCCAGCTAGCTCCTATAATTCACCCCTCCACTTT. Translating it yields CASSEVPASSYNSPLHF.

In this sample, this clonotype turned up many times. The V and J genes are TRBV27 and TRBJ1-6; D gene ambiguous. V gave up 3 bases and J gave up 10 bases, with 16 bases separating them. This CDR3 has 15 residues. Germline-derived CDR1 and CDR2 are MNHEY and SMNVEV (reference sequence). The CDR3 region has the DNA TGTGCCAGCAGTTTCGACGGACCCATGGGATCACCCCTCCACTTT. It encodes CASSFDGPMGSPLHF.

At least ten counts were recorded for this clonotype. The chain combines TRBV30 with TRBJ2-5; TRBD2 agrees at 7 bases. The CDR3 sequence is 12 residues long. V was clipped by 7 bases and J by 5 bases; unmatched bases: 7. Germline CDR1 reads GTSNPN; CDR2 reads SVGIG (reference sequence). CDR3 DNA sequence: TGTGCCTCGGACGGGGGAGGGGAGACCCAGTACTTC. Protein sequence: CASDGGGETQYF.

This clonotype was counted between two and nine times. The chain recombines TRBV7-8 with TRBJ2-7, with no clear D. This CDR3 has 17 residues. The germline V gene has CDR1 SGHVS and CDR2 FQNEAQ. V lost 2 bases to trimming and J lost 0 bases, with 17 bases between them. The CDR3 is CASSLPIWPASSYEQYF. CDR3 bases: TGTGCCAGCAGCTTACCTATTTGGCCGGCGAGCTCCTACGAGCAGTACTTC.